This TCR beta chain was captured by sequencing in a study of blood T cell repertoires in COVID-19. The CDR3 spans 14 residues. CDR1 SGHAT and CDR2 FQNNGV come from the germline V gene. V was shortened by 1 base and J by 1 base, with 7 bases between the two germline ends. Assay: immunoSEQ multiplex PCR; the TCRdb copy retains only in-frame clones and omits some. Of fewer than 150,000 clones listed, roughly 80% were seen once; the top ten hold 2% to 3%. This clone has just one count. Sequencing was performed on peripheral blood. This sequence was found in a man aged 45-65 years with acute or convalescent COVID-19. The chain has TRBV11-2 and TRBJ1-1; D uncertain. The CDR3 spells CASSLGAPNTEAFF. The CDR3, as DNA: TGTGCCAGCAGCTTAGGGGCCCCGAACACTGAAGCTTTCTTT.